The clone carrying this TCR beta chain was counted a single time. Its antigen is as yet unknown. The sample belongs to a study of cytomegalovirus exposure and HLA in healthy donors. Points from the study as a whole: In a later analysis, a missense DCLRE1C variant was linked to TCR beta V- and J-gene trimming.

Trimming cost V 0 bases and J 0 bases, with 7 bases left between them. The CDR3 is 14 amino acids. Both 60 Vbeta primers and 13 Jbeta primers went into the PCR. The data were produced by immunoSEQ multiplex PCR, yet TCRdb's version contains in-frame clones alone and is incomplete. The data show some 140,000 clones, about 74% seen once. The sample consisted of PBMCs. V gene TRBV5-3 combines with J gene TRBJ2-7; D unresolved. TRBV5-3 is an ORF; its function is uncertain. This TCR came from a man younger than 35 in good health and CMV-seropositive. The CDR3 sequence: CARSLGSFSYEQYF. In DNA form, the CDR3 reads TGTGCCAGAAGCTTGGGTAGTTTCTCCTACGAGCAGTACTTC.